This TCR beta chain was sequenced in a study of blood T cell repertoires in COVID-19. The wider study: Sites in the United States, Italy and Spain provided acute and convalescent COVID-19 samples.

With 2 bases clipped from V and 3 bases from J, the junction kept 12 bases outside the gene matches. The CDR3 has 18 amino acids. Germline V CDR1 and CDR2: MNHNS, SASEGT. Generated by immunoSEQ multiplex PCR, the TCRdb table keeps only in-frame clones and is missing some. The repertoire holds about 260,000 clones, with about nine tenths as singletons. The TCR was taken from a person under 30 with COVID-19, enrolled during active disease. Sequencing was carried out using peripheral blood. V is TRBV6-1 and J is TRBJ2-3; TRBD2 matches at 9 bases. The CDR3 here is CASSEQLTGSGGTDTQYF. In DNA form, the CDR3 reads TGTGCCAGCAGTGAACAATTGACAGGCAGCGGGGGGACAGATACGCAGTATTTT.